This T cell receptor (beta chain) was identified in a study of response to subunit inactivated influenza vaccine. Study conclusions and caveats: The authors offered the suggestion that each seasonal influenza vaccination recruits few new T cells.

The sample holds many counts of this clonotype. Its antigen is as yet unknown. TCRdb passed the RT-PCR reads through MiXCR, listing each CDR3 protein once. The repertoire holds around 750,000 distinct CDR3 sequences, 21% seen once, with approximately 10% in the top ten. The CDR3 loop spans 14 amino acids. Germline V gene sequence: CDR1 SEHNR, CDR2 FQNEAQ (reference sequence). V lost 1 base, J lost 0 bases, and 7 bases lay in between. The sequencing here drew on PBMCs from blood, taken 5 days after vaccination. This receptor was taken from a man in his fifties or sixties who received an inactivated influenza vaccine. The chain has TRBV7-9 and TRBJ2-7, with a tentative D call TRBD2 (6 bases). The CDR3 sequence is CASSLGRDSYEQYF. CDR3 bases: TGTGCCAGCAGCTTAGGGCGGGACTCCTACGAGCAGTACTTC.